One sample yielded the 10 T cell receptor beta chains listed below, sequenced in a study of blood T cell repertoires in COVID-19. Produced via immunoSEQ multiplex PCR; TCRdb's table is partial and in-frame only. Of 50,000 to 60,000 clones detected, 85% to 90% appear once; the ten largest clones hold approximately 26%. The sample consisted of peripheral blood. All receptors come from a human donor in a cohort sampled during active COVID-19.

This clone was detected only a few times. The chain couples TRBV3-1 (or the pseudogene TRBV3-2) to TRBJ2-1; 10 positions match TRBD2. The CDR3 runs to 14 residues. The germline V gene has CDR1 LGHDT and CDR2 YNNKEL (reference sequence). Unmatched junction bases numbered 3, after V lost 5 bases and J lost 5 bases. The CDR3 DNA follows: TGTGCCAGCAGCATCACTAGCGGGAACAATGAGCAGTTCTTC. Its protein product is CASSITSGNNEQFF.

The rearrangement links TRBV5-4 to TRBJ1-1; possible D gene TRBD1, 5 bases. CDR3 length: 14 amino acids. Germline lookup yields CDR1 SGHNT and CDR2 YYREEE (reference sequence). Trimming pared 3 bases from V and 1 base from J, leaving 10 bases between. The CDR3 spells CASSSGQTNTEAFF. DNA for the CDR3: TGTGCCAGCAGCTCCGGACAAACGAACACTGAAGCTTTCTTT.

The chain has TRBV3-1 (or the pseudogene TRBV3-2) and TRBJ1-5, with TRBD1 matching over 11 bases. The CDR3 is 14 residues long. Looked up from germline, CDR1 is LGHDT and CDR2 is YNNKEL (reference sequence). After removal of 11 bases from V and 7 bases from J, the junction contained 10 bases not matched to a gene. The CDR3 region is CARGQGAEGQPQHF. CDR3 nucleotides: TGTGCCCGCGGACAGGGGGCAGAGGGGCAGCCCCAGCATTTT.

V usage is TRBV4-1 and J usage is TRBJ2-4, with 7 bases aligning to TRBD2. The CDR3 sequence is 17 residues long. CDR1 MGHRA and CDR2 YSYEKL come from the germline V gene. V shed 1 base, J shed 5 bases, and the junction held 11 bases outside the gene matches. For the CDR3, the DNA is TGCGCCAGCAGCCAAGCTAGCGGCAGGTCCACTCAAAACATTCAGTACTTC. This translates into CASSQASGRSTQNIQYF.

V gene TRBV4-1 combines with J gene TRBJ2-2; the match to TRBD2 covers 12 bases. CDR1 MGHRA and CDR2 YSYEKL come from the germline V gene. V shed 0 bases and J 5 bases; nucleotides not matched to a gene: 4. This CDR3 comprises 17 residues. DNA for the CDR3: TGCGCCAGCAGCCAAGATCGGGGGACTAGCGGGACCGGGGAGCTGTTTTTT. It codes for CASSQDRGTSGTGELFF.

This clone was picked up a small number of times. This sequence joins TRBV19 and TRBJ1-1; no definite D call. Germline CDR1 LNHDA, CDR2 SQIVND (reference sequence). V shed 4 bases and J shed 4 bases, with 16 bases lying between them. The CDR3 covers 15 residues. CDR3: CASSTLAGLGTEAFF. For the CDR3, the DNA is TGTGCCAGTAGTACGCTTGCGGGGTTGGGCACTGAAGCTTTCTTT. The variable domain in full, with the rest retrieved from reference TRBV19 and TRBJ1-1, is DGGITQSPKYLFRKEGQNVTLSCEQNLNHDAMYWYRQDPGQGLRLIYYSQIVNDFQKGDIAEGYSVSREKKESFPLTVTSAQKNPTAFYLCASSTLAGLGTEAFFGQGTRLTVV.

The rearrangement links TRBV7-2 to TRBJ2-3, with a possible D match to TRBD2 (5 bases). Germline V CDR1 and CDR2: SGHTA, FQGNSA. V shed 5 bases and J shed 3 bases, with 12 bases lying between them. The length of the CDR3 is 14 residues. CDR3 nucleotide sequence: TGTGCCAGCAGCGCCCTCCGGGGAACAGATACGCAGTATTTT. This codes for CASSALRGTDTQYF.

This chain joins TRBV6-5 and TRBJ1-1, with D unclear. The CDR3 length is 15 residues. The V and J ends lost 8 bases and 0 bases respectively, with 16 bases between them. The germline V gene has CDR1 MNHEY and CDR2 SVGAGI. Here the CDR3 reads CASLINRGMNTEAFF. CDR3 sequence (DNA): TGTGCCAGCCTAATAAACCGGGGAATGAACACTGAAGCTTTCTTT.

The CDR3 region is CASSIGTGTQVGPQHF. In DNA, the CDR3 is TGTGCCAGCAGCATTGGGACAGGGACCCAGGTCGGGCCCCAGCATTTT. The rearrangement links TRBV7-2 to TRBJ1-5; 9 nucleotides match TRBD1. Germline V lookup: CDR1 SGHTA, CDR2 FQGNSA. The CDR3 has 16 residues. Trimming removed 5 bases from V and 9 bases from J; junction bases left unmatched: 14.

The V call is TRBV7-6, the J call TRBJ1-1, with 9 bases matching TRBD1. This CDR3 region has 15 residues. V lost 0 bases and J lost 4; bases outside the gene matches: 3. Per germline, CDR1 SGHVS and CDR2 FNYEAQ. CDR3 region: CASSLADRGFTEAFF. CDR3 DNA sequence: TGTGCCAGCAGCTTAGCTGACAGGGGGTTCACTGAAGCTTTCTTT.